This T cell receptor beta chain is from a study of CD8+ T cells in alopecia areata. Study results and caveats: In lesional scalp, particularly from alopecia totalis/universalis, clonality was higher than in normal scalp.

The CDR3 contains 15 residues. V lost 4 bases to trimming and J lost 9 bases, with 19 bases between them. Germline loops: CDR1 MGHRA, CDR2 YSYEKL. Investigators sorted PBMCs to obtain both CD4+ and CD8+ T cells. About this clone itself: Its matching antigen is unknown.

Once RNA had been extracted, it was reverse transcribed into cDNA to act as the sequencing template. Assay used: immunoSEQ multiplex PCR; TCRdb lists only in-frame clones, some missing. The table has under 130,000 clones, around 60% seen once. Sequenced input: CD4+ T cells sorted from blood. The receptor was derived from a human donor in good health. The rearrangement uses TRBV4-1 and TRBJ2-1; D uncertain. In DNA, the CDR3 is TGCGCCAGCAGCCCCTACGCCCTTCGTACCGGTGAGCAGTTCTTC. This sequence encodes CASSPYALRTGEQFF.